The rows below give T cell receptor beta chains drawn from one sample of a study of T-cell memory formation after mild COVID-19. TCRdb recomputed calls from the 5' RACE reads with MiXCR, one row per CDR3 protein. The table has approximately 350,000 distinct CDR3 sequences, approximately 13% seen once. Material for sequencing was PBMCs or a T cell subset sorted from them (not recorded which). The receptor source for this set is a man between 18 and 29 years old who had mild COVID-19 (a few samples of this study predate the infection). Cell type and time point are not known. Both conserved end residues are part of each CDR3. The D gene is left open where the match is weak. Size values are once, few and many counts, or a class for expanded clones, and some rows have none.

CDR3 DNA: TGTGCCAGCAGTTCCACTTCGGCCTCATATAGCAGGGCTTTCTTT
CDR3 protein: CASSSTSASYSRAFF
J gene: TRBJ1-1
V gene: TRBV12-3/TRBV12-4
clone size: few
D gene: .

CDR3 DNA: TGCGCCAGCAGCCACTCGGGGTCCACCTACGAGCAGTACTTC
CDR3 protein: CASSHSGSTYEQYF
J gene: TRBJ2-7
V gene: TRBV4-1
clone size: .
D gene: .

CDR3 DNA: TGTGCTAGCAGCCGTTCAGACAGGGGGCGAAGGGGGCAAGAGACCCAGTACTTC
CDR3 protein: CASSRSDRGRRGQETQYF
J gene: TRBJ2-5
V gene: TRBV7-7
clone size: .
D gene: TRBD1

CDR3 DNA: TGTGCCAGCAGCCCCGGACAGGTTCTGGCACCCCTCCACTTT
CDR3 protein: CASSPGQVLAPLHF
J gene: TRBJ1-6
V gene: TRBV6-5
clone size: few
D gene: TRBD1

CDR3 DNA: TGTGCCAGCAGTTACTCAAACGCCCTACAGGGGAACATTCAGTACTTC
CDR3 protein: CASSYSNALQGNIQYF
J gene: TRBJ2-4
V gene: TRBV6-5
clone size: .
D gene: TRBD1

CDR3 DNA: TGTGCCAGCAGCTCGGGGGCAGGGGCCGGGGCCAACGTCCTGACTTTC
CDR3 protein: CASSSGAGAGANVLTF
J gene: TRBJ2-6
V gene: TRBV12-3/TRBV12-4
clone size: few
D gene: .

CDR3 DNA: TGTGCCAGCAGCCGGACCCTACAGGAGTCACCCCTCCACTTT
CDR3 protein: CASSRTLQESPLHF
J gene: TRBJ1-6
V gene: TRBV7-6
clone size: .
D gene: .

CDR3 DNA: TGCGCCAGCAGCTTGGGACAGGTTAACTATGGCTACACCTTC
CDR3 protein: CASSLGQVNYGYTF
J gene: TRBJ1-2
V gene: TRBV5-1
clone size: .
D gene: .

CDR3 DNA: TGCGCCAGCAGCTTGGTCCAGGGTGAAACCGGGGAGCTGTTTTTT
CDR3 protein: CASSLVQGETGELFF
J gene: TRBJ2-2
V gene: TRBV5-1
clone size: many
D gene: .

CDR3 DNA: TGTGCCAGCAGCATATTACAGGGGGGAGGAGATACGCAGTATTTT
CDR3 protein: CASSILQGGGDTQYF
J gene: TRBJ2-3
V gene: TRBV7-9
clone size: .
D gene: TRBD1

CDR3 DNA: TGCGCCAGCAGCCAAGGCACTAGCGGGGGGGCTGAGAATGAGCAGTTCTTC
CDR3 protein: CASSQGTSGGAENEQFF
J gene: TRBJ2-1
V gene: TRBV4-3
clone size: many
D gene: TRBD2

CDR3 DNA: TGCAGCGTTGAAGCAGGGCGCGGGGGGCGCGATGAGCAGTTCTTC
CDR3 protein: CSVEAGRGGRDEQFF
J gene: TRBJ2-1
V gene: TRBV29-1
clone size: few
D gene: TRBD2

CDR3 DNA: TGTGCCACCAGTGATTTGGTTACAGATACGCAGTATTTT
CDR3 protein: CATSDLVTDTQYF
J gene: TRBJ2-3
V gene: TRBV24-1
clone size: many
D gene: .

CDR3 DNA: TGTGCCAGCAGTTACTTCGCAGGGGTGAACACTGAAGCTTTCTTT
CDR3 protein: CASSYFAGVNTEAFF
J gene: TRBJ1-1
V gene: TRBV6-5
clone size: .
D gene: .

CDR3 DNA: TGTGCCAGCAGTTCCCCTACCGGGACAGCCTGGTTCTTC
CDR3 protein: CASSSPTGTAWFF
J gene: TRBJ2-1
V gene: TRBV6-5
clone size: .
D gene: TRBD1

CDR3 DNA: TGTGCTAGTGCCAATCTAGCGGGGGGGCTCACCGGGGAGCTGTTTTTT
CDR3 protein: CASANLAGGLTGELFF
J gene: TRBJ2-2
V gene: TRBV12-5
clone size: .
D gene: TRBD2

CDR3 DNA: TGCGCCAGCAGCTTGGGCGGGACGACCTACACTGAAGCTTTCTTT
CDR3 protein: CASSLGGTTYTEAFF
J gene: TRBJ1-1
V gene: TRBV5-1
clone size: .
D gene: .

CDR3 DNA: TGTGCCAGCAGCTCCGGGGTGCGAGAGACCCAGTACTTC
CDR3 protein: CASSSGVRETQYF
J gene: TRBJ2-5
V gene: TRBV7-8
clone size: many
D gene: .

CDR3 DNA: TGCGCCAGCAGCCGTACTCTGACAGGGTTCGAGCAGTACTTC
CDR3 protein: CASSRTLTGFEQYF
J gene: TRBJ2-7
V gene: TRBV4-1
clone size: few
D gene: TRBD1

CDR3 DNA: TGTGCTAGTGGTTGGGGCTATTCCTACGAGCAGTACTTC
CDR3 protein: CASGWGYSYEQYF
J gene: TRBJ2-7
V gene: TRBV12-5
clone size: many
D gene: .

CDR3 DNA: TGTGCCAGCAGTTTAGGGGGGTCCCATTCACCCCTCCACTTT
CDR3 protein: CASSLGGSHSPLHF
J gene: TRBJ1-6
V gene: TRBV27
clone size: .
D gene: .

CDR3 DNA: TGTGCCAGCAGCTTGGTAGGGCGCTACAATGAGCAGTTCTTC
CDR3 protein: CASSLVGRYNEQFF
J gene: TRBJ2-1
V gene: TRBV5-4
clone size: few
D gene: .

CDR3 DNA: TGTGCCAGCTCAGGGGGCACAGATACGCAGTATTTT
CDR3 protein: CASSGGTDTQYF
J gene: TRBJ2-3
V gene: TRBV6-6
clone size: many
D gene: .

CDR3 DNA: TGCGCCAGCAGCTTGGGGTCTACTAATGAAAAACTGTTTTTT
CDR3 protein: CASSLGSTNEKLFF
J gene: TRBJ1-4
V gene: TRBV5-1
clone size: few
D gene: .

CDR3 DNA: TGTGCCACCAGCAGAGATAATAGCGACCAAGAGACCCAGTACTTC
CDR3 protein: CATSRDNSDQETQYF
J gene: TRBJ2-5
V gene: TRBV15
clone size: once
D gene: .

CDR3 DNA: TGTGCCAGCTCACCCACCGCAGGAGCAGTGGGCACAGATACGCAGTATTTT
CDR3 protein: CASSPTAGAVGTDTQYF
J gene: TRBJ2-3
V gene: TRBV18
clone size: few
D gene: .

CDR3 DNA: TGCGCCAGCAGCTTGGAGGCAGGGGGAGTATCCAAAAACATTCAGTACTTC
CDR3 protein: CASSLEAGGVSKNIQYF
J gene: TRBJ2-4
V gene: TRBV5-1
clone size: .
D gene: TRBD1

CDR3 DNA: TGCAGTGCTAAGGAGGCCAGGGCTATTTCCTCTGGGGCCAACGTCCTGACTTTC
CDR3 protein: CSAKEARAISSGANVLTF
J gene: TRBJ2-6
V gene: TRBV20-1
clone size: .
D gene: .

CDR3 DNA: TGCAGTGCTAGAGCTGGCGGGGGGGAAGAGACCCAGTACTTC
CDR3 protein: CSARAGGGEETQYF
J gene: TRBJ2-5
V gene: TRBV20-1
clone size: few
D gene: TRBD2

CDR3 DNA: TGTGCCAGCAGCCGAATAAGACCCACCGGGGAGCTGTTTTTT
CDR3 protein: CASSRIRPTGELFF
J gene: TRBJ2-2
V gene: TRBV7-2
clone size: .
D gene: .

CDR3 DNA: TGCGCCAGCAGCTTGGGGGGAACAGGGGGCGGAGAGACCCAGTACTTC
CDR3 protein: CASSLGGTGGGETQYF
J gene: TRBJ2-5
V gene: TRBV5-1
clone size: .
D gene: TRBD1

CDR3 DNA: TGTGCCACCAGCAGAGACCAGGGGAATTATCAGGAAAAACTGTTTTTT
CDR3 protein: CATSRDQGNYQEKLFF
J gene: TRBJ1-4
V gene: TRBV15
clone size: .
D gene: .

CDR3 DNA: TGTGCCAGCAGCTCATCCTTCCGCAATCAGCCCCAGCATTTT
CDR3 protein: CASSSSFRNQPQHF
J gene: TRBJ1-5
V gene: TRBV7-2
clone size: few
D gene: .

CDR3 DNA: TGTGCCAGCAGGCGAGGCACTGATTCACCCCTCCACTTT
CDR3 protein: CASRRGTDSPLHF
J gene: TRBJ1-6
V gene: TRBV25-1
clone size: many
D gene: .

CDR3 DNA: TGCAGTGCTAGAGAAGGGGAAAGCAAACTGTTTTTT
CDR3 protein: CSAREGESKLFF
J gene: TRBJ1-4
V gene: TRBV20-1
clone size: few
D gene: .